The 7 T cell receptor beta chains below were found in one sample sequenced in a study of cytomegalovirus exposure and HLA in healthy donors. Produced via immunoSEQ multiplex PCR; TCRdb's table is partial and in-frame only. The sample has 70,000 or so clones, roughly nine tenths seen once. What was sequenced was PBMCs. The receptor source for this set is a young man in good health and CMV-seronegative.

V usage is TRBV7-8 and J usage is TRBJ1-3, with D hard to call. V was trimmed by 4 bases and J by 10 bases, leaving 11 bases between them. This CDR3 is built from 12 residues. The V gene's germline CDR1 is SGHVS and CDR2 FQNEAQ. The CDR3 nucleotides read TGTGCCAGCAGCTCGGAGACGGGGACCATATATTTT. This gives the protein CASSSETGTIYF.

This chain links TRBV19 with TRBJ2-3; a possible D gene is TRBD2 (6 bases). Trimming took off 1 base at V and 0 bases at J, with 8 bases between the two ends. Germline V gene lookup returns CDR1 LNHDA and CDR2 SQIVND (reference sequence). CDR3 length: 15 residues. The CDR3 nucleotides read TGTGCCAGTAGTATAGCCGGGGGTAGCACAGATACGCAGTATTTT. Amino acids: CASSIAGGSTDTQYF.

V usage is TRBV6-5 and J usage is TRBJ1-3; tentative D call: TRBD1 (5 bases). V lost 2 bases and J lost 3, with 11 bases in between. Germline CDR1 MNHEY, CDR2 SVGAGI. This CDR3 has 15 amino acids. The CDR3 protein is CASSYGGISGNTIYF. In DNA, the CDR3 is TGTGCCAGCAGTTACGGGGGGATCAGTGGAAACACCATATATTTT.

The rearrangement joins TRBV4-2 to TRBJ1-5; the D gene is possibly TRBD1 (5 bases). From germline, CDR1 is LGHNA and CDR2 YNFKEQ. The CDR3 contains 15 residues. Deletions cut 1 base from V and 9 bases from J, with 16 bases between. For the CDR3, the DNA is TGTGCCAGCAGCCAAGTCAGGGCATCTCCGTTGCCCCAGCATTTT. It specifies CASSQVRASPLPQHF.

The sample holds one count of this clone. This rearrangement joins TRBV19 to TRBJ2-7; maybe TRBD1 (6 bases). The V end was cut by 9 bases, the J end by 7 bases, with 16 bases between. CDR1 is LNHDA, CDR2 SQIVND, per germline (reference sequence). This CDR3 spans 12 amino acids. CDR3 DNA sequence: TGTGCCAGAGAAGACAGGACGTGTGAGCAGTACTTC. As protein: CAREDRTCEQYF.

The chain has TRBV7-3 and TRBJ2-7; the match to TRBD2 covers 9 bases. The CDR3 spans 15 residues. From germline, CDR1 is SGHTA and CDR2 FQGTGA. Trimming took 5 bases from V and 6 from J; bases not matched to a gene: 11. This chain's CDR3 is CASSRWSGRPSEQYF. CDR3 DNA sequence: TGTGCCAGCAGCCGCTGGAGCGGGAGGCCAAGCGAGCAGTACTTC.

The chain's CDR3 is CASSQVSEAPNSGANVLTF. DNA of the CDR3: TGTGCCAGCAGCCAAGTCTCGGAGGCCCCAAACTCTGGGGCCAACGTCCTGACTTTC. The J gene is TRBJ2-6, the V gene TRBV4-2; possible D gene TRBD2, 5 bases. Germline V gene lookup returns CDR1 LGHNA and CDR2 YNFKEQ. The V gene lost 1 base and the J gene lost 0 bases, with 16 bases spanning the gap. The CDR3 has 19 residues.